This TCR beta chain is drawn from a study of shared clonotypes between healthy human individuals. CD8 cells classed as naive were CD45RO-negative and positively selected for CCR7, excluding terminally differentiated effector memory CD45RA+ cells. Produced via immunoSEQ multiplex PCR; TCRdb's table is partial and in-frame only. The repertoire consists of some 2.1 million clones, with less than 95% occurring once and the leading ten covering 1.1%. The receptor was derived from a young man in good health. Sequenced material: naive CD8+ T cells sorted from blood.

CDR3: CASRQVTGELFF. Here the CDR3 DNA reads TGCGCCAGCCGACAGGTCACCGGGGAGCTGTTTTTT. V usage is TRBV4-1 and J usage is TRBJ2-2, with D perhaps TRBD1 (6 bases). Germline V lookup: CDR1 MGHRA, CDR2 YSYEKL. The CDR3 consists of 12 residues. V was pared by 8 bases and J by 4 bases, with 8 bases between.